Described below is a single TCR beta chain sequence and its context. This clonotype was observed many times. Its antigen specificity is not known. Base qualities are not recorded, but no much larger clone differs from it by a single base. This sample was included in a study of T cells in Graves' hyperthyroidism and ophthalmopathy (dated by TCRdb to between 2018 and 2020). At the level of the whole study: A discovery cohort of about a hundred patients, 43 with Graves' ophthalmopathy and under 60 with stable Graves' hyperthyroidism, was used to find distinguishing TCR V-J signatures. An independent validation cohort of fewer than 20 hyperthyroidism patients and about 15 patients who later progressed to ophthalmopathy tested prospective prediction of ophthalmopathy. The 80 to 100 discovery patients were randomly divided into training and test sets at a 7:3 ratio. In addition, the study compared T-cell repertoires in thyroid tissue and in blood from roughly six Graves' hyperthyroidism patients. Following sampling, methimazole starting at 30 mg daily was given to hyperthyroidism patients, and high-dose intravenous methylprednisolone was given to ophthalmopathy patients. According to the paper, TCR Vbeta CDR3 sequencing was carried out on over 130 peripheral blood samples, which came from 40 to 45 ophthalmopathy, approximately 78 hyperthyroidism and roughly 17 progressor patients. Paper-wide results and their limitations: Sample size was not statistically predetermined, and investigators were not blinded to group allocation. A 13 V-J signature model separated ophthalmopathy from stable hyperthyroidism, with around 88% sensitivity and 81.08% specificity in cross-validation and 80%/75% in testing. Most expanded thyroid clonotypes (frequency above 0.001) were also found in blood, which suggests that blood repertoires may mirror thyroid immune responses. In validation, the model predicted progression to ophthalmopathy a median of roughly 6.2 months before onset, with about 67% sensitivity and 72.22% specificity.

The CDR3 has 13 amino acids, counting the end cysteine and phenylalanine. The only DNA kept is the CDR3, 39 bases in frame from the first base. CDR1 and CDR2 are read off the germline V gene as SGHTA and FQGNSA. The junction shows trimming of 2 bases on V and 1 base on J, plus 5 bases between the germline ends. TCR beta CDR3 regions were amplified from RNA transcripts. For the first round of RT-PCR on the TCR CDR3, the HTBI primer set was used together with the Qiagen OneStep RT-PCR kit. A second multiplex PCR round built the libraries, followed by size selection and purification. Sequencing of the libraries was done on an Illumina HiSeq2000 using paired-end 100 bp reads. The authors' pipeline ran thus. SOAPnuke was used to process the raw data, with reads discarded if the reads contained adapters or uncalled bases, had a mean Phred below 15, or lacked an exact constant-primer or identifier match. High-quality paired reads were merged using COPE v1.2.5, and each unique nucleotide sequence was defined as a clonotype. MiTCR v1.1 was used to align the clonotypes against IMGT TRBV, TRBD and TRBJ reference segments. Analysis was restricted to V-J combinations with a frequency above 0.0001, which covered 99.2% of repertoires. A TCS score was defined as the ratio of F50 (clonal expansion) to E x V (chaos), with BLOSUM62-based TCRdist applied between CDR3 peptides within each V-J. Welch's t-statistics and random forest reduced fewer than 550 V-J features to roughly 13, which were used in a naive Bayes classifier (R e1071). The public sequencing data were trimmed at Q25 with fastp and processed into clonotypes with MiXCR by TCRdb, which kept only in-frame beta chains. Rows with a matching CDR3 protein are joined into one entry that keeps the most common DNA and genes. TCRdb's processing, not the authors', yielded these V and J calls. The sample table records approximately 560,000 distinct CDR3 sequences; under 60% of these occur just once. The ten largest account for roughly 8.2% of the sample.

Stable Graves' hyperthyroidism was defined as the absence of progression to ophthalmopathy over 18 months of follow-up. Hyperthyroidism patients were newly diagnosed, had a disease duration of under 2 months, and were aged 18 to 65 years. Any patient with an uncontrolled infection, another autoimmune disease, pregnancy or lactation was excluded. Diagnoses were based on clinical symptoms, serum thyroxine and TRAb, thyroid ultrasound and orbital computed tomography. Total RNA was extracted using Trizol reagent, and RNA quality was assessed on an Agilent 2100 Bioanalyzer. This clonotype was obtained from a woman aged 18-30 years with Graves' hyperthyroidism. Donor details come from another sample of the same person, matched by shared clones. The rearrangement joined TRBV7-2 to TRBJ1-1, with the D gene too uncertain to name. The sequenced material came from peripheral blood or thyroid tissue (not recorded which). The CDR3 protein is CASSLRQNTEAFF. The sequence in DNA is TGTGCCAGCAGCTTAAGGCAGAACACTGAAGCTTTCTTT.